Described below is a single T cell receptor (beta chain) sequence and its context. Its target is not known. This PCR relied on a set of 60 Vbeta primers and 13 Jbeta primers. The protocol was immunoSEQ multiplex PCR, while the TCRdb copy is restricted to in-frame clones and leaves out a portion. This sample has some 180,000 clones, with 77% found just once. The data are from a study of cytomegalovirus exposure and HLA in healthy donors. Study information: For the 300 to 400 genotyped donors, roughly 81% fell within the Caucasian-associated ancestry cluster.

General study findings and limits: Rare TCR sequences dominated, though some public TCRs recurred in many donors. In a later analysis, across HLA loci, associated TCR counts were highest for DRB1, lowest for HLA-C. Exclusion applied to some V segments, including TRBV6-2 and TRBV6-3, as they were indistinguishable.

Trimming took 3 bases from V and 4 from J, leaving 12 bases between them. The CDR3 is made up of 14 amino acids. From germline, CDR1 is GTSNPN and CDR2 SVGIG (reference sequence). The sample taken for sequencing was PBMCs. The sequence came from an older woman in good health and CMV-seropositive. The rearrangement uses TRBV30 and TRBJ2-2, with D perhaps TRBD1 (5 bases). For the CDR3, the DNA is TGTGCCTGGAGAGCGCAGGGATCCACCGGGGAGCTGTTTTTT. It encodes CAWRAQGSTGELFF.